Presented here are 15 T cell receptor beta chains from one specimen sequenced in a study of shared clonotypes between healthy human individuals. Data came from immunoSEQ multiplex PCR; TCRdb stores just in-frame clones and leaves some out. The sample carries approximately 2,200,000 clones, about 93% recorded once. Terminally differentiated effector memory CD45RA+ cells were excluded by CCR7 positive selection of CD45RO-negative cells. Sequencing input: naive CD8+ T cells from PBMCs. All receptors derive from a man between 18 and 35 years old in good health. Some clones in this sample may be carry-over from other donors' samples.

Worth noting for this clone: At the DNA level, this CDR3 is encoded by other sequences in the same sample as well. The chain combines TRBV11-2 with TRBJ1-1; D gene unclear. There are 13 residues in the CDR3. Per the germline V gene, CDR1 is SGHAT and CDR2 is FQNNGV. Trimming took 1 base from V and 5 from J, leaving 8 bases between them. CDR3 coding DNA: TGTGCCAGCAGCTTAGCGGCGCTTACTGAAGCTTTCTTT. It is translated as CASSLAALTEAFF.

The rearrangement uses TRBV7-9 and TRBJ2-3; D not certain. CDR1 and CDR2 (germline): SEHNR, FQNEAQ (reference sequence). The CDR3 spans 17 residues. V lost 2 bases, J lost 1 base, and 16 bases lay in between. For the CDR3, the DNA is TGTGCCAGCAGCTTATATGGAGAACCTATACGCACAGATACGCAGTATTTT. Protein product: CASSLYGEPIRTDTQYF.

This chain joins TRBV6-6 and TRBJ2-1, with D maybe TRBD1 (5 bases). Germline CDR1 MNHNY, CDR2 SVGAGI (reference sequence). The CDR3 is made up of 13 amino acids. V lost 0 bases, J lost 5 bases, and 5 bases lay in between. CDR3 DNA: TGTGCCAGCAGTTACTCGACAGACAATGAGCAGTTCTTC. Translated, it gives CASSYSTDNEQFF.

The chain couples TRBV28 to TRBJ1-2, with a possible D match to TRBD1 (6 bases). Germline loops: CDR1 MDHEN, CDR2 SYDVKM. This CDR3 spans 17 amino acids. The V end lost 6 bases, the J end lost 6 bases, and 26 bases lay between the germline ends. CDR3 region: CASSFSRLSGGADGYTF. The DNA for the CDR3 is TGTGCCAGCAGCTTCTCAAGGTTGTCGGGGGGCGCGGATGGCTACACCTTC.

The chain uses TRBV10-2 and TRBJ1-1; TRBD1 aligns across 7 bases. V dropped 5 bases and J dropped 7; count of bases not matched to a gene: 4. Germline-derived CDR1 and CDR2 are WSHSY and SAAADI. This CDR3 contains 12 residues. In nucleotides, the CDR3 is TGCGCCAGCAGTTTCGACAGGGTTGAAGCTTTCTTT. It is translated as CASSFDRVEAFF.

The gene calls are TRBV5-1 and TRBJ2-2; D possibly corresponds to TRBD2 (5 bases). The V gene lost 0 bases and the J gene lost 0 bases, with 6 bases spanning the gap. Germline CDR1 SGHRS, CDR2 YFSETQ. The CDR3 is 15 residues long. The CDR3 DNA follows: TGCGCCAGCAGCTTGGGCGGGTCGAACACCGGGGAGCTGTTTTTT. Amino acid sequence: CASSLGGSNTGELFF.

The CDR3 loop is CASSEQGYEQYF. Here the CDR3 DNA reads TGTGCCAGTAGTGAACAGGGCTACGAGCAGTACTTC. The chain carries TRBV19 and TRBJ2-7; D possibly corresponds to TRBD1 (6 bases). CDR1 LNHDA and CDR2 SQIVND come from the germline V gene (reference sequence). V dropped 5 bases and J dropped 3 bases, with 8 bases sitting between them. The CDR3 is 12 amino acids. Combining the CDR3 with reference TRBV19 and TRBJ2-7 gives the whole variable domain DGGITQSPKYLFRKEGQNVTLSCEQNLNHDAMYWYRQDPGQGLRLIYYSQIVNDFQKGDIAEGYSVSREKKESFPLTVTSAQKNPTAFYLCASSEQGYEQYFGPGTRLTVT.

The chain combines TRBV6-6 with TRBJ1-5; D is undetermined. From germline, CDR1 is MNHNY and CDR2 SVGAGI (reference sequence). V lost 2 bases, J lost 3 bases, and 14 bases lay in between. The CDR3 spans 16 residues. The chain's CDR3 is CASSYTRGGPNQPQHF. CDR3 nucleotides: TGTGCCAGCAGTTACACCCGCGGCGGTCCCAATCAGCCCCAGCATTTT.

The chain has TRBV5-5 and TRBJ2-2, with TRBD2 matching 9 bases. Germline assignment: CDR1 SGHKS and CDR2 YYEKEE (reference sequence). This CDR3 has 15 amino acids. The V and J ends lost 2 bases and 1 base, in that order; junction bases with no gene match: 0. The chain's CDR3 is CASSFSGGNTGELFF. Here the CDR3 DNA reads TGTGCCAGCAGCTTTAGCGGGGGGAACACCGGGGAGCTGTTTTTT.

Comment on this clone: Other DNA sequences in the sample encode the same CDR3. In DNA, the CDR3 is TGTGCCAGTAGTATAACAGGGTTGTACGAGCAGTACTTC. Its translation is CASSITGLYEQYF. This rearrangement joins TRBV19 to TRBJ2-7; possibly TRBD1 for D (6 bases). Trimming pared 2 bases from V and 4 bases from J, leaving 9 bases between. Per the germline V gene, CDR1 is LNHDA and CDR2 is SQIVND (reference sequence). This CDR3 contains 13 residues. The whole variable domain, remainder taken from reference TRBV19 and TRBJ2-7, is DGGITQSPKYLFRKEGQNVTLSCEQNLNHDAMYWYRQDPGQGLRLIYYSQIVNDFQKGDIAEGYSVSREKKESFPLTVTSAQKNPTAFYLCASSITGLYEQYFGPGTRLTVT.

J is TRBJ2-5 and V is TRBV7-2, with a tentative D call TRBD1 (6 bases). The CDR3 runs 13 residues. V was cut by 6 bases and J by 2 bases, with 10 bases left in between. Germline V gene sequence: CDR1 SGHTA, CDR2 FQGNSA. The CDR3 here is CASRNRAQETQYF. The DNA of the CDR3 is TGTGCCAGCAGGAACAGGGCGCAAGAGACCCAGTACTTC.

V usage is TRBV7-9 and J usage is TRBJ1-2, with 9 bases identical to TRBD1. Trimming took 4 bases from V and 0 from J; bases not matched to a gene: 6. This CDR3 is 16 amino acids long. CDR1 is SEHNR, CDR2 FQNEAQ, per germline (reference sequence). DNA of the CDR3: TGTGCCAGCAGCTACTCCGGGACAGGGACTAACTATGGCTACACCTTC. As protein: CASSYSGTGTNYGYTF.

V and J are TRBV19 and TRBJ2-5; perhaps D is TRBD1 or TRBD2 (5 bases each). The CDR3 has 17 amino acids. Trimming took 3 bases from V and 1 from J, leaving 18 bases between them. Looked up from germline, CDR1 is LNHDA and CDR2 is SQIVND (reference sequence). The CDR3 DNA reads TGTGCCAGTAGTATTCTAGACAGACTAACCCTCCAAGAGACCCAGTACTTC. Translated: CASSILDRLTLQETQYF.

The rearrangement joins TRBV4-1 to TRBJ2-5, with 11 bases fitting TRBD2. V was clipped by 2 bases and J by 0 bases; unmatched bases: 5. CDR3 length: 17 residues. Germline values: CDR1 MGHRA, CDR2 YSYEKL. The CDR3 sequence: CASSQFSGREYQETQYF. In nucleotides, the CDR3 is TGCGCCAGCAGCCAATTTAGCGGGAGGGAGTACCAAGAGACCCAGTACTTC.

The rearrangement joins TRBV28 to TRBJ2-7, with TRBD2 identical over 12 bases. Per germline, CDR1 MDHEN and CDR2 SYDVKM. The V and J ends lost 6 bases and 7 bases, in that order; junction bases with no gene match: 13. The CDR3 is made up of 16 amino acids. The CDR3 DNA sequence: TGTGCCAGCAGCGACCGGACTAGCGGGAACCTCCGGGAGCAGTACTTC. Translating it yields CASSDRTSGNLREQYF.